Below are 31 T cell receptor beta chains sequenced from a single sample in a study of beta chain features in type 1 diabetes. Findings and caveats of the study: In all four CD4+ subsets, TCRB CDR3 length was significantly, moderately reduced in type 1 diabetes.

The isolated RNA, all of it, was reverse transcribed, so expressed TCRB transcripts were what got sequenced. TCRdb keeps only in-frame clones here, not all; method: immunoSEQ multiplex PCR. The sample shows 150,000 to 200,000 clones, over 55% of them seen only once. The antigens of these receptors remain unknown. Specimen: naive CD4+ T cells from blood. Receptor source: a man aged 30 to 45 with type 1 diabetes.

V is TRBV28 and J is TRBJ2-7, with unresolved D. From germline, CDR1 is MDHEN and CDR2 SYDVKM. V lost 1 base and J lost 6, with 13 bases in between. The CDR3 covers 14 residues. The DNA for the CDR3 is TGTGCCAGCAGTTTATCCTCCGCCCTGACCGAGCAGTACTTC. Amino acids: CASSLSSALTEQYF.

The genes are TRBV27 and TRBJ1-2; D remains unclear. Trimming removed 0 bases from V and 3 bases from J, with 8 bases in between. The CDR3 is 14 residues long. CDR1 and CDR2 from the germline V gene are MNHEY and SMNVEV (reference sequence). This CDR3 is CASSLSGGDYGYTF. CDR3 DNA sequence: TGTGCCAGCAGTTTATCGGGCGGAGACTATGGCTACACCTTC.

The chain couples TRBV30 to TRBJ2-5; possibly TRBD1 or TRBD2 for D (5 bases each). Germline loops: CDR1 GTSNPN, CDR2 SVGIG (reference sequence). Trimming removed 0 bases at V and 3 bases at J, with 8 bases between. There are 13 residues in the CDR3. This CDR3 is CAWSVQEEETQYF. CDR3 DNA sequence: TGTGCCTGGAGTGTACAGGAGGAAGAGACCCAGTACTTC.

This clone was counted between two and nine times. CDR3 in amino acids: CASSYWETQYF. The CDR3 DNA reads as TGTGCCAGCAGTTACTGGGAGACCCAGTACTTC. This sequence joins TRBV6-5 and TRBJ2-5; D is unclear. The CDR3 covers 11 residues. V was trimmed by 1 base and J by 5 bases, leaving 2 bases between them. From germline, CDR1 is MNHEY and CDR2 SVGAGI.

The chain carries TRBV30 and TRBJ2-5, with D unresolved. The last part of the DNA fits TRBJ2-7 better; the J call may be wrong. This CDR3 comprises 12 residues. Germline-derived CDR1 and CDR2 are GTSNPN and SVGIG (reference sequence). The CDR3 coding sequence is TGTGCCTGTAGGGCTTACACTTACGAGCAGTACTTC. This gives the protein CACRAYTYEQYF.

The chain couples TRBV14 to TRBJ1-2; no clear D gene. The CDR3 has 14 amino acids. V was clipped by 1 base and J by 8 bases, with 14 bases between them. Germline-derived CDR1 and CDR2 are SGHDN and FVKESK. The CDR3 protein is CASSQVRREGGYTF. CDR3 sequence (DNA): TGTGCCAGCAGCCAAGTCCGGAGAGAAGGAGGCTACACCTTC. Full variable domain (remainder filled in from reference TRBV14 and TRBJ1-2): EAGVTQFPSHSVIEKGQTVTLRCDPISGHDNLYWYRRVMGKEIKFLLHFVKESKQDESGMPNNRFLAERTGGTYSTLKVQPAELEDSGVYFCASSQVRREGGYTFGSGTRLTVV.

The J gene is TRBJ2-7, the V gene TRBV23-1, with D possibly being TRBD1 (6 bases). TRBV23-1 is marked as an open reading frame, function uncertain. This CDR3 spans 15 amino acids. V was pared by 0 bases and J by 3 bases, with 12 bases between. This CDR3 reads CASSQSPHRVYEQYF. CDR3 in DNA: TGCGCCAGCAGTCAATCCCCGCACAGGGTCTACGAGCAGTACTTC.

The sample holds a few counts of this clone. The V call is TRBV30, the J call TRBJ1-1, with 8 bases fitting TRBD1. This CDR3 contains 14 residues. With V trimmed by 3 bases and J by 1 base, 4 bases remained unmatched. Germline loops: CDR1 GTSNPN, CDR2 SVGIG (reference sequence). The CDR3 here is CAWSRDRGNTEAFF. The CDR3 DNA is TGTGCCTGGAGCAGAGACAGGGGGAACACTGAAGCTTTCTTT.

Written as DNA, the CDR3 is TGTGCCAGCAGGGGCACTGTTGAGACTGAAGCTTTCTTT. The encoded protein is CASRGTVETEAFF. V gene TRBV25-1 combines with J gene TRBJ1-1; D gene ambiguous. Germline assignment: CDR1 MGHDK and CDR2 SYGVNS. CDR3 length equals 13 residues. The ends were cut back, 6 bases at V and 5 bases at J, with 13 bases in the middle. Filled out from reference TRBV25-1 and TRBJ1-1, the complete variable domain reads EADIYQTPRYLVIGTGKKITLECSQTMGHDKMYWYQQDPGMELHLIHYSYGVNSTEKGDLSSESTVSRIRTEHFPLTLESARPSHTSQYLCASRGTVETEAFFGQGTRLTVV.

This CDR3 is CASSPDRTTEAFF. CDR3 DNA sequence: TGTGCCAGTAGCCCGGACAGGACCACTGAAGCTTTCTTT. The V and J genes are TRBV19 and TRBJ1-1; TRBD1 aligns across 7 bases. Germline lookup yields CDR1 LNHDA and CDR2 SQIVND (reference sequence). The junction had 5 bases not matched to a gene; V was cut back by 6 bases and J by 4 bases. The CDR3 length is 13 residues.

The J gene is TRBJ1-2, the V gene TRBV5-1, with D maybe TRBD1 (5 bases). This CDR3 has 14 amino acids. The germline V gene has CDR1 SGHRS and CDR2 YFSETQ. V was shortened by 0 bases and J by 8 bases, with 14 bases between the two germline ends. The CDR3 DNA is TGCGCCAGCAGCTTGGTGGGGCCCGACCAGGGCTACACCTTC. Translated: CASSLVGPDQGYTF.

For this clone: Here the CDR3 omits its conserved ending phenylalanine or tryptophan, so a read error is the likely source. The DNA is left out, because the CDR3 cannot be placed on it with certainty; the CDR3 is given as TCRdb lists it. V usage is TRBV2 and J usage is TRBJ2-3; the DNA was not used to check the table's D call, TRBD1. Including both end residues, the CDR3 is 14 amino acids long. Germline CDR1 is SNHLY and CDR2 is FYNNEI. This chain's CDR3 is CASSQRGRRDSLIL.

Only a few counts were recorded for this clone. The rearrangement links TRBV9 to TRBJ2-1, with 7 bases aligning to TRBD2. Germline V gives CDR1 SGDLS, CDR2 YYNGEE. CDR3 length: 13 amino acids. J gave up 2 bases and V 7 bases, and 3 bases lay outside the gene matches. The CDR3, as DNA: TGTGCCAGCGCGGGGGTGGCCTACAATGAGCAGTTCTTC. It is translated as CASAGVAYNEQFF.

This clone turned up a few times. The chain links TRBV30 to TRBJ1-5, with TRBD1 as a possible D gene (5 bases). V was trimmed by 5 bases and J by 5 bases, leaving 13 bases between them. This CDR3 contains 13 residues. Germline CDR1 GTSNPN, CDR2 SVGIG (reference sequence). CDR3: CAWSGTRDQPQHF. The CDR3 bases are TGTGCCTGGTCCGGGACGAGAGATCAGCCCCAGCATTTT.

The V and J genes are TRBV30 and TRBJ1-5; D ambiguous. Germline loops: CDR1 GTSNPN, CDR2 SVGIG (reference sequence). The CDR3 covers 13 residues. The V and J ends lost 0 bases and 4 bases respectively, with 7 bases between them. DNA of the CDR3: TGTGCCTGGAGTGTAACGTATAATCAGCCCCAGCATTTT. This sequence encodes CAWSVTYNQPQHF.

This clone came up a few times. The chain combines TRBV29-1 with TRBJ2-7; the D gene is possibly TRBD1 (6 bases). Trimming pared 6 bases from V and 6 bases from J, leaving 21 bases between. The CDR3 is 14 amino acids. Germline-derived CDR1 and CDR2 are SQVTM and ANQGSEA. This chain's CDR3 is CSVGVLRDNREQYF. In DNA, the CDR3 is TGCAGCGTGGGGGTTCTTCGGGACAACCGCGAGCAGTACTTC.

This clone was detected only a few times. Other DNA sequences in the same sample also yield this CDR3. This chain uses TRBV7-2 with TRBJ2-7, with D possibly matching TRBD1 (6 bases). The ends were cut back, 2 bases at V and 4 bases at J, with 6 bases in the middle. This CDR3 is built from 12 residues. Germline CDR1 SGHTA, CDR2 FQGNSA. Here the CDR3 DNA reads TGTGCCAGCAGCTTAACAGGGTACGAGCAGTACTTC. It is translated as CASSLTGYEQYF.

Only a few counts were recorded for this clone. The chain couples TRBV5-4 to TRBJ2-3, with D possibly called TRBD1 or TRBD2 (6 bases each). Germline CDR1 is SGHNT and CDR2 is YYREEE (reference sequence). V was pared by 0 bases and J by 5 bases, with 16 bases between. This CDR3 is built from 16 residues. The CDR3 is CASSLVWAAGQDTQYF. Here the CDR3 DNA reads TGTGCCAGCAGCTTGGTATGGGCGGCGGGACAAGATACGCAGTATTTT.

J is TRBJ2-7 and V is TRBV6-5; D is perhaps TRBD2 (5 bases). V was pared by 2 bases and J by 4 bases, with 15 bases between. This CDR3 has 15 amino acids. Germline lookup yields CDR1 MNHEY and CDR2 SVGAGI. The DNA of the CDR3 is TGTGCCAGCAGTTACGGCAGGCAGAGGAGGTACGAGCAGTACTTC. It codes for CASSYGRQRRYEQYF.

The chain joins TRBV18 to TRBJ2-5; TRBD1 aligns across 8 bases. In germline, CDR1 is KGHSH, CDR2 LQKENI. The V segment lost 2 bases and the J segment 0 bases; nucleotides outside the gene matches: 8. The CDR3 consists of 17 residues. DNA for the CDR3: TGTGCCAGCTCACCAACTCCGCGGGACAGGTACCAAGAGACCCAGTACTTC. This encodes CASSPTPRDRYQETQYF.

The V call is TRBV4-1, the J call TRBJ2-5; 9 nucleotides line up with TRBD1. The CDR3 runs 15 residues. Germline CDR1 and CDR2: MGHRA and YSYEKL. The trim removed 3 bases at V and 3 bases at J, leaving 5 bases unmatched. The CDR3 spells CASSQDDRGEETQYF. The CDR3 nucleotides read TGCGCCAGCAGCCAGGACGACAGGGGGGAAGAGACCCAGTACTTC.

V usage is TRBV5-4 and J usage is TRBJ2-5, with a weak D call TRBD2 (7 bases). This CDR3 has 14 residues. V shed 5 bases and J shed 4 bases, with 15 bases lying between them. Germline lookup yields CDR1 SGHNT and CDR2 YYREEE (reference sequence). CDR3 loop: CASSYGGGAETQYF. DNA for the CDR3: TGTGCCAGCAGTTATGGGGGGGGCGCAGAGACCCAGTACTTC.

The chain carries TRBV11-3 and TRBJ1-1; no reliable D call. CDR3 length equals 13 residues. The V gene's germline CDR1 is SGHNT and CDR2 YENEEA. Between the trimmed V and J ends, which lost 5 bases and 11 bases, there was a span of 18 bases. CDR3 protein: CASSPSGQVNAFF. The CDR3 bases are TGTGCCAGCAGCCCAAGTGGGCAGGTCAATGCTTTCTTT.

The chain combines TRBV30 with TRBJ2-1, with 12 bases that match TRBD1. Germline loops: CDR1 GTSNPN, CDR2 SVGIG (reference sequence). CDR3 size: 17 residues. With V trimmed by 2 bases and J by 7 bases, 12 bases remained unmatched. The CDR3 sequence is CAWSPGQGAWTINEQFF. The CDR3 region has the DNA TGTGCCTGGAGTCCGGGACAGGGGGCCTGGACCATAAATGAGCAGTTCTTC. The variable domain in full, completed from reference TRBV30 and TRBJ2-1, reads SQTIHQWPATLVQPVGSPLSLECTVEGTSNPNLYWYRQAAGRGLQLLFYSVGIGQISSEVPQNLSASRPQDRQFILSSKKLLLSDSGFYLCAWSPGQGAWTINEQFFGPGTRLTVL.

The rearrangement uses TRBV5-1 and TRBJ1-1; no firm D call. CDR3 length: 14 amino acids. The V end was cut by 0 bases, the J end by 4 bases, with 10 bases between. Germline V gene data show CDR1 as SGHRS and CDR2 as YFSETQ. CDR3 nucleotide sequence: TGCGCCAGCAGCTTGGCCGTTGTTACCACTGAAGCTTTCTTT. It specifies CASSLAVVTTEAFF.

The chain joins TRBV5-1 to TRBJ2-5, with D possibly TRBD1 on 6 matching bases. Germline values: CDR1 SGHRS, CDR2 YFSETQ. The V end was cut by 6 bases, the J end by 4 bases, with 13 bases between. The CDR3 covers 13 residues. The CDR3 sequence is CASMGRGRETQYF. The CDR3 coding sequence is TGCGCCAGCATGGGCAGGGGACGAGAGACCCAGTACTTC.

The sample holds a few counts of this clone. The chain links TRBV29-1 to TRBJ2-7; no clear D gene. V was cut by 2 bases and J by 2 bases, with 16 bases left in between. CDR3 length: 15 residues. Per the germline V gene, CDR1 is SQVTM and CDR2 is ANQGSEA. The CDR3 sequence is CSVELLQASPYEQYF. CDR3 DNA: TGCAGCGTTGAACTCCTGCAGGCATCACCCTACGAGCAGTACTTC.

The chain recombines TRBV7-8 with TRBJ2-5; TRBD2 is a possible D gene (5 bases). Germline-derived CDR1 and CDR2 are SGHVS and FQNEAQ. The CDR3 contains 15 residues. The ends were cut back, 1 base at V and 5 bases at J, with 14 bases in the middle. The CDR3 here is CASSLGTGLAETQYF. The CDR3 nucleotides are TGTGCCAGCAGCTTAGGCACGGGGTTGGCGGAGACCCAGTACTTC.

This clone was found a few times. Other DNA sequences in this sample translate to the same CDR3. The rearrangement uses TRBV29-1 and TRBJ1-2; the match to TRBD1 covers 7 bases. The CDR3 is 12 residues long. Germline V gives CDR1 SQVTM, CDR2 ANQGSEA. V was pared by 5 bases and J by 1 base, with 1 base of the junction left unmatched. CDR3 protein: CSVRQGNYGYTF. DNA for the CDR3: TGCAGCGTTAGACAGGGTAACTATGGCTACACCTTC.

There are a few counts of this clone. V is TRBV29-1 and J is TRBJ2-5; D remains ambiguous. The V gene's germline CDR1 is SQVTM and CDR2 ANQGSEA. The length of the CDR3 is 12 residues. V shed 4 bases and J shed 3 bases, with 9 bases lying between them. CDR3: CSVGGVKETQYF. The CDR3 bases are TGCAGCGTTGGCGGAGTTAAAGAGACCCAGTACTTC.

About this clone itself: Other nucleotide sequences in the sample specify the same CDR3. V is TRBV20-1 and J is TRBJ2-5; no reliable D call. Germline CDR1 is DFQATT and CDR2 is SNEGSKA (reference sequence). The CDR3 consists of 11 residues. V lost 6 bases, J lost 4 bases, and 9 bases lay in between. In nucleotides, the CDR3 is TGCAGTGCCACACCGGGAGAGACCCAGTACTTC. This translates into CSATPGETQYF.